Shown below are 8 T cell receptor beta chains from a single sample sequenced in a study of T cell responses to AZD1222 COVID-19 vaccine. Some clones are missing from TCRdb's copy, which holds only in-frame ones; the method was immunoSEQ multiplex PCR. The data hold approximately 210,000 clones, with around 94% observed a single time. Sequences were derived from peripheral blood, sampled 28 days after the second dose of the MenACWY control vaccine. These receptors originate from an adult who received the MenACWY meningococcal vaccine as a control.

Only one count was recorded for this clone. The rearrangement joins TRBV4-3 to TRBJ2-2; 7 positions agree with TRBD1. Germline lookup yields CDR1 LGHNA and CDR2 YSLEER. The CDR3 contains 19 residues. V was pared by 0 bases and J by 6 bases, with 16 bases of the junction left unmatched. DNA for the CDR3: TGCGCCAGCAGCCAAGATAGCAGTAAGGGGACAGTCGGATCCGGGGAGCTGTTTTTT. Translating gives CASSQDSSKGTVGSGELFF.

CDR3: CASSQWGGRNSPLHF. The CDR3 DNA reads as TGTGCCAGCAGCCAATGGGGCGGCCGTAATTCACCCCTCCACTTT. The J gene is TRBJ1-6, the V gene TRBV3-1 (or the pseudogene TRBV3-2); the D gene is possibly TRBD1 (5 bases). Trimming took 2 bases from V and 6 from J, leaving 11 bases between them. Looked up from germline, CDR1 is LGHDT and CDR2 is YNNKEL (reference sequence). The CDR3 has 15 amino acids.

The V and J genes are TRBV6-4 and TRBJ2-1; 11 bases fit TRBD2. The CDR3 contains 15 residues. The trim removed 5 bases at V and 3 bases at J, leaving 3 bases unmatched. CDR1 is MRHNA, CDR2 SNTAGT, per germline. The CDR3 here is CASSLSGGGYNEQFF. DNA for the CDR3: TGTGCCAGCAGTCTTAGCGGGGGGGGCTACAATGAGCAGTTCTTC.

The chain joins TRBV13 to TRBJ2-2; TRBD2 matches at 10 bases. Germline V lookup: CDR1 PRHDT, CDR2 FYEKMQ (reference sequence). V lost 0 bases to trimming and J lost 5 bases; unmatched junction nucleotides: 3. The length of the CDR3 is 16 residues. The CDR3 sequence is CASSLGAGGLTGELFF. The CDR3 region has the DNA TGTGCCAGCAGCTTAGGAGCGGGAGGGCTTACCGGGGAGCTGTTTTTT.

V usage is TRBV5-6 and J usage is TRBJ2-7; 10 bases match TRBD2. The ends lost 4 bases at V and 5 bases at J; junction bases unmatched: 15. Looked up from germline, CDR1 is SGHDT and CDR2 is YYEEEE. The CDR3 sequence is 17 residues long. The CDR3 DNA reads as TGTGCCAGCAGCGCAGCGGCTAGCGGGGGCCCTCGGAACGAGCAGTACTTC. Translation: CASSAAASGGPRNEQYF.

Notes on this clone: Germline is not matched at one junction end, which may reflect a read error. The chain links TRBV5-6 to TRBJ1-5; the D is unclear. CDR1 and CDR2 (germline): SGHDT, YYEEEE. This CDR3 has 12 amino acids. Here the CDR3 reads CASSLANEPQHF. DNA of the CDR3: TGTGCCAGCAGCTTGGCCAATGAGCCCCAGCATTTT.

J is TRBJ1-3 and V is TRBV13; D is uncertain. The germline V gene encodes CDR1 PRHDT and CDR2 FYEKMQ (reference sequence). The length of the CDR3 is 14 residues. V was clipped by 3 bases and J by 0 bases, with 6 bases between them. The CDR3 is CASSFPNSGNTIYF. CDR3 DNA sequence: TGTGCCAGCAGCTTTCCAAACTCTGGAAACACCATATATTTT.

Remarks on this clone: Its ends do not fully match the called genes, so a read error is possible. The J gene is TRBJ1-6, the V gene TRBV7-9; D not certain. Germline CDR1 is SEHNR and CDR2 is FQNEAQ (reference sequence). The CDR3 covers 12 residues. As DNA, the CDR3 is TGTGCCAGCAGCTCCCATAATTCACCCCTCCACTTT. Its translation is CASSSHNSPLHF.